Shown below are 3 T cell receptor beta chains from a single sample sequenced in a study of CD8 T cells in Susac syndrome (dated by TCRdb to between 2019 and 2020). Library creation used the immunoSEQ multiplex PCR assay. RNA was extracted using the RNeasy kit, and about 0.5 to 1 ug of the RNA was reverse transcribed with random hexamers. TCRdb applied fastp at Q25 and MiXCR to the public reads, then kept only in-frame beta chains. Rows with one shared CDR3 protein collapse into an entry with the most common genes and DNA. The sample yields about 240,000 distinct CDR3 sequences; 95% to 97% were counted once. The leading ten clones occupy 0.1% of the sample. Sequencing was carried out using CD4+ T cells from PBMCs. Receptors originate from a human donor with Susac syndrome.

The DNA for the CDR3 is TGTGCCAGCAGCAAAGTGGAGCGGGAGGTTTCCTACGAGCAGTACTTC. Amino acids: CASSKVEREVSYEQYF. V gene TRBV7-9 combines with J gene TRBJ2-7, with 9 bases identical to TRBD2. The CDR3 loop spans 16 amino acids. Germline CDR1 SEHNR, CDR2 FQNEAQ (reference sequence). Trimming removed 5 bases from V and 1 base from J; junction bases left unmatched: 9.

V gene TRBV27 combines with J gene TRBJ2-2; D uncertain. The CDR3 totals 13 residues. Germline V lookup: CDR1 MNHEY, CDR2 SMNVEV (reference sequence). V was pared by 6 bases and J by 6 bases, with 11 bases between. The CDR3 loop is CASSLPDPGELFF. Written as DNA, the CDR3 is TGTGCCAGCAGCCTGCCCGACCCCGGGGAGCTGTTTTTT.

The chain is built from TRBV5-1 and TRBJ2-1; 9 nucleotides match TRBD2. Losses at the gene ends were 2 bases for V and 5 bases for J; bases not matched to a gene: 8. The germline V gene encodes CDR1 SGHRS and CDR2 YFSETQ. The CDR3 extends over 16 amino acids. The CDR3 nucleotides are TGCGCCAGCAGCTTCCGGACTAGCGTCAATCACAATGAGCAGTTCTTC. Residues: CASSFRTSVNHNEQFF.